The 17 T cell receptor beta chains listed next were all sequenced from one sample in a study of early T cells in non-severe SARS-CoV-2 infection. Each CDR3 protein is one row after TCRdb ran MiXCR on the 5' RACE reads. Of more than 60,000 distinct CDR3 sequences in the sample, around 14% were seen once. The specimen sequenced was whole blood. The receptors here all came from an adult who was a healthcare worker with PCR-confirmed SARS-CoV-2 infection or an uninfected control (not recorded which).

CDR3: CASSDGTGGYTF. CDR3 nucleotide sequence: TGCGCCAGCAGTGATGGTACAGGCGGCTACACCTTC. The chain is built from TRBV10-1 and TRBJ1-2, with D possibly being TRBD1 (5 bases). This CDR3 comprises 12 residues. Between the trimmed V and J ends, which lost 3 bases and 8 bases, there was a span of 10 bases. Germline loops: CDR1 WNHNN, CDR2 SYGVQD (reference sequence).

The CDR3 bases are TGTGCCAGCAGCGTAGATCCCCGAGGACCCCACGAGCAGTACTTC. Residues: CASSVDPRGPHEQYF. The chain carries TRBV9 and TRBJ2-7; D not resolved. Per germline, CDR1 SGDLS and CDR2 YYNGEE. There are 15 residues in the CDR3. The V gene lost 0 bases and the J gene lost 5 bases, with 15 bases spanning the gap.

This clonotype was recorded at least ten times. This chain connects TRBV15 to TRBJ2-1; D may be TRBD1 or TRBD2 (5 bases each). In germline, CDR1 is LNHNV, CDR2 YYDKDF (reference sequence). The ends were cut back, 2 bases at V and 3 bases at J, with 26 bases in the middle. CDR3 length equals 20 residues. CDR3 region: CATSRSPPALGTLVYNEQFF. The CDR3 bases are TGTGCCACCAGCAGATCACCTCCAGCCCTAGGGACGCTAGTCTACAATGAGCAGTTCTTC.

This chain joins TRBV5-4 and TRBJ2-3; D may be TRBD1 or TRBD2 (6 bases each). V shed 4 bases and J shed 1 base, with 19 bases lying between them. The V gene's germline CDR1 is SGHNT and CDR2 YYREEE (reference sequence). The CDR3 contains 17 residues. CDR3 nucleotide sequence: TGTGCCAGCAGCCCCGGGGGCAGGGAGTTTGGCACAGATACGCAGTATTTT. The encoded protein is CASSPGGREFGTDTQYF.

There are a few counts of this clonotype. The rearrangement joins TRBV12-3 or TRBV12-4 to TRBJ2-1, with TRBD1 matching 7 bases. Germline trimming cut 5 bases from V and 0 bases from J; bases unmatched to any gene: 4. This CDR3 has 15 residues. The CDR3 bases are TGTGCCAGCAGTCTCCGGGACAGCTCCTACAATGAGCAGTTCTTC. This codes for CASSLRDSSYNEQFF.

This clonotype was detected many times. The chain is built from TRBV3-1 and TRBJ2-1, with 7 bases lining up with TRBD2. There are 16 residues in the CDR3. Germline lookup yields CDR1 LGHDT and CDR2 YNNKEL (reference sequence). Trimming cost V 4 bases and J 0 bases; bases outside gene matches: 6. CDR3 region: CASSPRGLSSYNEQFF. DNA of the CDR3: TGTGCCAGCAGCCCCCGGGGACTAAGCTCCTACAATGAGCAGTTCTTC.

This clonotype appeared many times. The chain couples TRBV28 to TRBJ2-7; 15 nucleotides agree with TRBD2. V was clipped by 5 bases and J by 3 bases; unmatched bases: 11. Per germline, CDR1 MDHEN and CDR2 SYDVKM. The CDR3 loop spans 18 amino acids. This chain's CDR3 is CASSPVGLAGGGGYEQYF. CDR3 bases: TGTGCCAGCAGTCCCGTGGGACTAGCGGGAGGAGGAGGCTACGAGCAGTACTTC.

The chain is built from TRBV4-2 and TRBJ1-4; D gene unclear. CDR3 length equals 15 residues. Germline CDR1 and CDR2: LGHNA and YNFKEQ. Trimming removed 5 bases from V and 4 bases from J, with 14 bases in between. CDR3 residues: CASSSALLGNEKLFF. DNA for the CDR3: TGTGCCAGCAGCTCCGCCTTGCTTGGTAATGAAAAACTGTTTTTT.

In nucleotides, the CDR3 is TGTGCCAGCAGCTTAAGTCCTGCGGGGTCCATCTACAATGAGCAGTTCTTC. It codes for CASSLSPAGSIYNEQFF. The V call is TRBV7-9, the J call TRBJ2-1; perhaps TRBD2 as D (6 bases). The germline V gene encodes CDR1 SEHNR and CDR2 FQNEAQ (reference sequence). Trimming stripped 2 bases from V and 3 bases from J, with 17 bases between. This CDR3 is built from 17 residues.

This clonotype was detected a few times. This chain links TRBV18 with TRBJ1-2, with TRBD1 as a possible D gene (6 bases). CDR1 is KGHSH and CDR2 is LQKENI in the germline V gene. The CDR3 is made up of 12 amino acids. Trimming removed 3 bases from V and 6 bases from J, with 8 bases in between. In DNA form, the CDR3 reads TGTGCCAGCTCACCCAACAGGGATGGCTACACCTTC. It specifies CASSPNRDGYTF.

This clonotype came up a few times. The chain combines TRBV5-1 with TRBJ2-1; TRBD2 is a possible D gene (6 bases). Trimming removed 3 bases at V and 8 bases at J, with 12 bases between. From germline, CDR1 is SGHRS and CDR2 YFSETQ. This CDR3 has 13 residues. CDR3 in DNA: TGCGCCAGCAGCTACCGGGGGACCCATGAGCAGTTCTTC. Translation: CASSYRGTHEQFF.

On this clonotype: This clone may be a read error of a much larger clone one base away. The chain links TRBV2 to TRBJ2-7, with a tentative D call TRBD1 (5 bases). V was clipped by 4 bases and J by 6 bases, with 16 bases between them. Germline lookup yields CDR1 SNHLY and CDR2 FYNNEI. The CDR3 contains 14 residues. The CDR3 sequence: CASSVQGHGREQYF. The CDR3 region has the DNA TGTGCCAGCAGTGTTCAAGGACATGGACGCGAGCAGTACTTC. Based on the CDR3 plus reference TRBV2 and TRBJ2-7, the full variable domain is EPEVTQTPSHQVTQMGQEVILRCVPISNHLYFYWYRQILGQKVEFLVSFYNNEISEKSEIFDDQFSVERPDGSNFTLKIRSTKLEDSAMYFCASSVQGHGREQYFGPGTRLTVT.

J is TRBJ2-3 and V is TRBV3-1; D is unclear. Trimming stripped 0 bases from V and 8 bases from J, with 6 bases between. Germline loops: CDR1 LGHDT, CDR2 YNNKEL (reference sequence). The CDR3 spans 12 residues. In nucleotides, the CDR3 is TGTGCCAGCAGCCAAGAGGGTACTACGCAGTATTTT. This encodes CASSQEGTTQYF.

CDR3 sequence: CASRGTSTGELFF. For the CDR3, the DNA is TGTGCCAGCAGAGGGACTTCGACCGGGGAGCTGTTTTTT. The chain joins TRBV6-6 to TRBJ2-2, with TRBD2 as a possible D gene (6 bases). This CDR3 contains 13 residues. Trimming removed 6 bases at V and 5 bases at J, with 10 bases between. CDR1 MNHNY and CDR2 SVGAGI come from the germline V gene (reference sequence).

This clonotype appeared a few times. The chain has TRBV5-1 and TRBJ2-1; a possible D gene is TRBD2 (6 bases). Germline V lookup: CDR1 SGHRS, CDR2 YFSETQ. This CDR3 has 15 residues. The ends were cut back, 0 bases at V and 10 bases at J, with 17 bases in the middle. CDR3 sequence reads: CASSLDSGAIGEQFF. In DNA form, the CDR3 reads TGCGCCAGCAGCTTGGATTCGGGAGCAATTGGAGAGCAGTTCTTC.

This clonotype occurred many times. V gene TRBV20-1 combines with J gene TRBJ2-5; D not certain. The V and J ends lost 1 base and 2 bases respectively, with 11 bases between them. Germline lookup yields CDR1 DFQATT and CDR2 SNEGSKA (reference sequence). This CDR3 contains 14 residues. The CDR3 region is CSARVGSWQETQYF. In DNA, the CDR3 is TGCAGTGCTAGAGTAGGTAGCTGGCAAGAGACCCAGTACTTC.

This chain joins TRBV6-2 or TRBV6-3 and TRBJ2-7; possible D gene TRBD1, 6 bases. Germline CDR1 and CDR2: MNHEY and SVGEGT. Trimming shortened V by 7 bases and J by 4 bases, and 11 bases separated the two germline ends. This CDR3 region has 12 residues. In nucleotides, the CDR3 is TGTGCCAGCACCCAAGGGGGTTACGAGCAGTACTTC. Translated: CASTQGGYEQYF.